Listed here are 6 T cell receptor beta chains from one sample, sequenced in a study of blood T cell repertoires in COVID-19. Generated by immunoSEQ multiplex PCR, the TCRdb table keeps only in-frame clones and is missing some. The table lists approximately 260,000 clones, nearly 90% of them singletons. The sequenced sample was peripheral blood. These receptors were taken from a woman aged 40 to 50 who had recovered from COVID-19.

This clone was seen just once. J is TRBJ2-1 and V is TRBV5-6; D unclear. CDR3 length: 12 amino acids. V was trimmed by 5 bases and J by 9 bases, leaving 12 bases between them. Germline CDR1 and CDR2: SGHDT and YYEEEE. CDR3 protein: CASRIHQAEQFF. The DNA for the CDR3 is TGTGCCAGCAGGATCCACCAGGCTGAGCAGTTCTTC.

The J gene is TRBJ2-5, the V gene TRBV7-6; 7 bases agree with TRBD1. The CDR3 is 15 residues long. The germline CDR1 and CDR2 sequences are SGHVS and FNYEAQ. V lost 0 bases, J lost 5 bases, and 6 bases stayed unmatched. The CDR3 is CASSLARGGRETQYF. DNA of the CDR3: TGTGCCAGCAGCTTAGCGCGAGGGGGCAGGGAGACCCAGTACTTC.

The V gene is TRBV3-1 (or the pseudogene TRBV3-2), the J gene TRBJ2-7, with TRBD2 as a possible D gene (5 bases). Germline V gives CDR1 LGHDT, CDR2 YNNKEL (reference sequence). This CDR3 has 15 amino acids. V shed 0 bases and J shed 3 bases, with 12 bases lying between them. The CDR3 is CASSQEASGFYEQYF. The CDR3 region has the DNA TGTGCCAGCAGCCAAGAAGCCTCGGGGTTCTACGAGCAGTACTTC.

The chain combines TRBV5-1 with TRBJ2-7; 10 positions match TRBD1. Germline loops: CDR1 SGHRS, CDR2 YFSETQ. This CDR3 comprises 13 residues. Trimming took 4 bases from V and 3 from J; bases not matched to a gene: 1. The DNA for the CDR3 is TGCGCCAGCAGCGACAGGGGGCACTACGAGCAGTACTTC. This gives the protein CASSDRGHYEQYF.

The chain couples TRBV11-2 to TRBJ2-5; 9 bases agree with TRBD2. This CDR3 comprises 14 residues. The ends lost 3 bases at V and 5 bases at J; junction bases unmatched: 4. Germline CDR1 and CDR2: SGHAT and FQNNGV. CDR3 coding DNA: TGTGCCAGCAGCTTTAGCGGGGGCGGCGAGACCCAGTACTTC. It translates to CASSFSGGGETQYF.

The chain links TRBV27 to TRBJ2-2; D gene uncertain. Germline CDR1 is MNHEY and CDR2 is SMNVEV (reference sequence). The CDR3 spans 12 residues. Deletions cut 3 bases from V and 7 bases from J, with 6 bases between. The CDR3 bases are TGTGCCAGCAGTTTTCCAGTCGGGGAGCTGTTTTTT. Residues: CASSFPVGELFF.